This is a list of T cell receptor beta chains from one sample in a study of CXCR3-negative and CXCR3-positive naive CD8 T cells. Reanalyzing the 5' RACE reads, TCRdb keeps one entry per CDR3 protein, without DNA. This sample's table has over 35,000 distinct CDR3 sequences. Material for sequencing was memory CD8+ T cells from blood. The origin of the receptors is a human donor in good health. Some clones in this sample may be carry-over from other donors' samples. Both conserved end residues are part of each CDR3. Each record gives: J gene, V gene, CDR3 protein.

j_gene: TRBJ1-4; v_gene: TRBV28; CDR3aa: CASSLSLSGVREKLFF
j_gene: TRBJ2-1; v_gene: TRBV7-2; CDR3aa: CASSLSPSNEQFF
j_gene: TRBJ2-7; v_gene: TRBV7-2; CDR3aa: CASSSHSARYEQYF
j_gene: TRBJ2-2; v_gene: TRBV28; CDR3aa: CASSPGTVTGELFF
j_gene: TRBJ1-2; v_gene: TRBV7-2; CDR3aa: CASSFWEFRGQGIRYYGYTF
j_gene: TRBJ2-7; v_gene: TRBV20-1; CDR3aa: CSALWAAEAYEQYF
j_gene: TRBJ2-3; v_gene: TRBV28; CDR3aa: CASRVQGETDTQYF
j_gene: TRBJ1-2; v_gene: TRBV28; CDR3aa: CASILRGTGYGYTF
j_gene: TRBJ2-7; v_gene: TRBV14; CDR3aa: CASSQDITVQQYF
j_gene: TRBJ2-7; v_gene: TRBV7-9; CDR3aa: CASSPGGARLYEQYF
j_gene: TRBJ2-1; v_gene: TRBV28; CDR3aa: CASSLIGPYNEQFF
j_gene: TRBJ2-7; v_gene: TRBV28; CDR3aa: CASSFPSGRYEQYF
j_gene: TRBJ2-7; v_gene: TRBV7-2; CDR3aa: CASSSLGNEQYF
j_gene: TRBJ1-1; v_gene: TRBV7-9; CDR3aa: CASSYSGAVEAFF
j_gene: TRBJ2-1; v_gene: TRBV13; CDR3aa: CASSLGREQFF